This passage covers 9 T cell receptor beta chains from one sample sequenced in a study of blood T cells in healthy people across ages. Through a sample-barcoded 5' primer and a J-beta primer mix, a second PCR was run for roughly 6 to 12 cycles. TCRdb re-analysed the 5' RACE reads in MiXCR, keeping a single row per CDR3 protein. The sample yields roughly 2 million distinct CDR3 sequences, around 50% seen once. Sequencing used blood. Receptors were obtained from a middle-aged woman in good health.

This clonotype was recorded a few times. The rearrangement links TRBV5-1 to TRBJ2-1; 10 nucleotides line up with TRBD1. The CDR3 runs 17 residues. Germline V gives CDR1 SGHRS, CDR2 YFSETQ. The V and J ends lost 5 bases and 1 base, in that order; junction bases with no gene match: 9. The CDR3 spells CASSWDPGQGSYNEQFF. The CDR3 coding sequence is TGCGCCAGCAGTTGGGACCCGGGACAGGGGTCCTACAATGAGCAGTTCTTC.

This clonotype was seen only a few times. The rearrangement links TRBV11-2 to TRBJ2-6, with 7 bases identical to TRBD1. CDR1 is SGHAT, CDR2 FQNNGV, per germline. V shed 2 bases, J shed 2 bases, and the junction held 6 bases outside the gene matches. The CDR3 is 17 amino acids. CDR3 DNA sequence: TGTGCCAGCAGCTTAAGTGCCAGGGGGACTGGGGCCAACGTCCTGACTTTC. It is translated as CASSLSARGTGANVLTF.

This chain connects TRBV12-3 or TRBV12-4 to TRBJ2-3; D gene ambiguous. Trimming stripped 3 bases from V and 2 bases from J, with 12 bases between. The CDR3 runs 15 residues. The CDR3: CASSFRLGNTDTQYF. The CDR3 coding sequence is TGTGCCAGCAGTTTTAGGCTGGGGAACACAGATACGCAGTATTTT.

The V call is TRBV10-3, the J call TRBJ2-1, with 11 bases lining up with TRBD2. Germline lookup yields CDR1 ENHRY and CDR2 SYGVKD. V trimming: 2 bases; J trimming: 6 bases; junction bases outside the gene matches: 6. The CDR3 spans 16 residues. In DNA form, the CDR3 reads TGTGCCATCAGTGAGCTTTGGCTAGCGGGGGGCAATGAGCAGTTCTTC. Protein: CAISELWLAGGNEQFF.

This rearrangement joins TRBV6-6 to TRBJ2-7, with D possibly being TRBD2 (6 bases). Deletions cut 5 bases from V and 2 bases from J, with 19 bases between. The germline CDR1 and CDR2 sequences are MNHNY and SVGAGI (reference sequence). The CDR3 is made up of 16 amino acids. The CDR3 coding sequence is TGTGCCAGCAGTCGAGCGAGGGGCGGGGTAACCTACGAGCAGTACTTC. This encodes CASSRARGGVTYEQYF.

The rearrangement uses TRBV28 and TRBJ2-3; 8 bases are shared with TRBD2. V shed 4 bases, J shed 3 bases, and the junction held 9 bases outside the gene matches. Per germline, CDR1 MDHEN and CDR2 SYDVKM. The CDR3 contains 16 residues. The CDR3 sequence: CASSSRGGARTDTQYF. Here the CDR3 DNA reads TGTGCCAGCAGTTCCCGGGGGGGGGCGCGTACAGATACGCAGTATTTT.

The chain employs TRBV28 and TRBJ2-3; 13 nucleotides line up with TRBD2. There are 21 residues in the CDR3. Looked up from germline, CDR1 is MDHEN and CDR2 is SYDVKM. J lost 4 bases, V lost 5 bases, and 21 bases had no gene match. The CDR3 sequence is CASSPITVATSGGRVADTQYF. The CDR3 nucleotides are TGTGCCAGCAGTCCCATAACGGTTGCGACTAGCGGGGGGAGGGTAGCAGATACGCAGTATTTT.

The chain couples TRBV7-8 to TRBJ2-1; 8 nucleotides line up with TRBD2. Germline values: CDR1 SGHVS, CDR2 FQNEAQ. After removal of 5 bases from V and 8 bases from J, the junction contained 8 bases not matched to a gene. This CDR3 is built from 14 residues. The CDR3: CASSTGLGRDEQFF. CDR3 in DNA: TGTGCCAGCAGCACGGGACTAGGGAGAGATGAGCAGTTCTTC.

V is TRBV24-1 and J is TRBJ2-4; the D is unclear. The assigned J gene may be wrong: the sequence end matches TRBJ2-5 better. Per germline, CDR1 KGHDR and CDR2 SFDVKD. The CDR3 length is 14 residues. The CDR3 DNA is TGTGCCACCAGTCCCCGGACGGTCGGAGAGACCCAGTACTTC. It specifies CATSPRTVGETQYF.